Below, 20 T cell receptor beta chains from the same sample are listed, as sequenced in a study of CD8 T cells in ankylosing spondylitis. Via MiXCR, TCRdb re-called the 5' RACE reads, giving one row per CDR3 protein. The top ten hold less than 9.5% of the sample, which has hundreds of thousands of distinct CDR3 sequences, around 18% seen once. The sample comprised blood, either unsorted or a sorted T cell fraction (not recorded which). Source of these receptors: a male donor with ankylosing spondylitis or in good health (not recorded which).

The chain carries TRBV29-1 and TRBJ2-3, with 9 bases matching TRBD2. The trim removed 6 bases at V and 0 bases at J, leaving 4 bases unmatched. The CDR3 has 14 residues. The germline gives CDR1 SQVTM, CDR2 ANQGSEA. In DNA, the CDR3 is TGCAGCGTGGCGGCGGGAGGGAGCACAGATACGCAGTATTTT. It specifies CSVAAGGSTDTQYF.

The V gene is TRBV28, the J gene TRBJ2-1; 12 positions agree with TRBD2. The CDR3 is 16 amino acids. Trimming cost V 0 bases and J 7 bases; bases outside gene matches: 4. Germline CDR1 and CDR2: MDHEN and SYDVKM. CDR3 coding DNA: TGTGCCAGCAGTTTATGGACTAGCGGGAGTGGTAATGAGCAGTTCTTC. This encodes CASSLWTSGSGNEQFF. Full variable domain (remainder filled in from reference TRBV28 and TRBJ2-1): DVKVTQSSRYLVKRTGEKVFLECVQDMDHENMFWYRQDPGLGLRLIYFSYDVKMKEKGDIPEGYSVSREKKERFSLILESASTNQTSMYLCASSLWTSGSGNEQFFGPGTRLTVL.

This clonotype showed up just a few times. The CDR3 is CASSNPGTGVTGELFF. CDR3 sequence (DNA): TGTGCCAGCAGTAACCCAGGGACAGGGGTTACCGGGGAGCTGTTTTTT. V is TRBV6-2 or TRBV6-3 and J is TRBJ2-2, with 10 bases fitting TRBD1. Germline lookup yields CDR1 MNHEY and CDR2 SVGEGT. Trimming took 5 bases from V and 5 from J; bases not matched to a gene: 8. This CDR3 has 16 residues.

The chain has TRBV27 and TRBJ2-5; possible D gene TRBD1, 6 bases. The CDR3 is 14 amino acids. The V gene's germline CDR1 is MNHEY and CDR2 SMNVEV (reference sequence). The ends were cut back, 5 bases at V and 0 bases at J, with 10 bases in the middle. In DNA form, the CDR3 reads TGTGCCAGCAGTACATGGGACAACCAAGAGACCCAGTACTTC. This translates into CASSTWDNQETQYF.

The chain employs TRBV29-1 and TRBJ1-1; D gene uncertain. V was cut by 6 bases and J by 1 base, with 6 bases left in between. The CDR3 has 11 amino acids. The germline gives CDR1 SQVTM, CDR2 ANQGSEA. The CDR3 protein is CSVRQNTEAFF. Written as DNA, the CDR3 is TGCAGCGTGAGGCAGAACACTGAAGCTTTCTTT.

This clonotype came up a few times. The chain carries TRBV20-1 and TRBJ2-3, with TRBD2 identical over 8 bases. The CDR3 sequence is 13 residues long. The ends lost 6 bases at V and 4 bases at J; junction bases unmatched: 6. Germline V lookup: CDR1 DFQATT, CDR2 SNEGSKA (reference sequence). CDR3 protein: CSAAAGAADTQYF. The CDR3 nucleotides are TGCAGTGCCGCAGCGGGAGCCGCAGATACGCAGTATTTT.

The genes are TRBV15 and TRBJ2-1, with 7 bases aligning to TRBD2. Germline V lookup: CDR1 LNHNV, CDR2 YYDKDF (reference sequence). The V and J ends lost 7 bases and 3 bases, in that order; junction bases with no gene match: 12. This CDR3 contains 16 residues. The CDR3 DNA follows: TGTGCCACCAAAGCGAGGGGCGGGAGTGTCTACAATGAGCAGTTCTTC. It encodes CATKARGGSVYNEQFF.

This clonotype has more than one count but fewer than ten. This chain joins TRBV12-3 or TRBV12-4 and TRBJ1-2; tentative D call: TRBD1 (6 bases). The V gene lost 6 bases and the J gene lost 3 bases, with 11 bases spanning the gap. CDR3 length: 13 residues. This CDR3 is CASSRGQYYGYTF. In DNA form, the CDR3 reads TGTGCCAGCAGCCGAGGACAGTACTATGGCTACACCTTC.

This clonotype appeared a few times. CDR3: CASSQVVRLFRTDTQYF. The CDR3 DNA sequence: TGTGCCAGCAGCCAGGTGGTTAGGCTATTCCGCACAGATACGCAGTATTTT. V is TRBV11-3 and J is TRBJ2-3; the D is unclear. The germline gives CDR1 SGHNT, CDR2 YENEEA. The CDR3 runs 17 residues. The ends were cut back, 5 bases at V and 1 base at J, with 19 bases in the middle.

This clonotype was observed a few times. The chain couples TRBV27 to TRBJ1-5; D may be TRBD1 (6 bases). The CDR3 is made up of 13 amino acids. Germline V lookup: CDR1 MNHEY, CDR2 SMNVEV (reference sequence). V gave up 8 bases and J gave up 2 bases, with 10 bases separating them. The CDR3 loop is CASSDSGNQPQHF. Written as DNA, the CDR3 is TGTGCCAGCTCGGACAGCGGCAATCAGCCCCAGCATTTT.

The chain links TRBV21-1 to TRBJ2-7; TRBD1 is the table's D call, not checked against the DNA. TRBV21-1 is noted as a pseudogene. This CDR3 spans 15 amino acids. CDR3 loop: CASSKGRGRLHEQYV. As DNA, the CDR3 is TGTGCCAGCAGCAAAGGACGGGGGCGTCTTCACGAGCAGTACGTC.

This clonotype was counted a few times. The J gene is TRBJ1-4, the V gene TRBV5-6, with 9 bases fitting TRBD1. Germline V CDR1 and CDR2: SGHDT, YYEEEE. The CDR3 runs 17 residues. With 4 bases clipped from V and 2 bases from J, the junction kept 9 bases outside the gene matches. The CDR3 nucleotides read TGTGCCAGCAGCATAGTCGGACAGGGGCGCACTAATGAAAAACTGTTTTTT. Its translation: CASSIVGQGRTNEKLFF.

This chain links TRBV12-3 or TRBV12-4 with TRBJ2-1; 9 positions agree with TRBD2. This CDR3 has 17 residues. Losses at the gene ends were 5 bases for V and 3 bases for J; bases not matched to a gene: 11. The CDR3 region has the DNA TGTGCCAGCAGTCCCCACCGAGGACTAGCGCTCTACAATGAGCAGTTCTTC. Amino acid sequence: CASSPHRGLALYNEQFF.

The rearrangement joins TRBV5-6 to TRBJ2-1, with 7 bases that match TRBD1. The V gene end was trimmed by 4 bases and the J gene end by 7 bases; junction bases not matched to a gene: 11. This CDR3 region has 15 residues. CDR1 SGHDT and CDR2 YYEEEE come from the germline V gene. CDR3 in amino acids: CASSRPGQNYNEQFF. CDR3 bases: TGTGCCAGCAGCCGACCGGGACAGAATTATAATGAGCAGTTCTTC.

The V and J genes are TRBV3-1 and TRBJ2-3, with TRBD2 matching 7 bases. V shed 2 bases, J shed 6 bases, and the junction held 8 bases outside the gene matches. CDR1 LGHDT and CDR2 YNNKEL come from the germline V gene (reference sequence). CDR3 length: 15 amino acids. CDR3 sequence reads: CASSQLVGGTDTQYF. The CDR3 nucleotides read TGTGCCAGCAGCCAACTGGTCGGGGGGACCGATACGCAGTATTTT.

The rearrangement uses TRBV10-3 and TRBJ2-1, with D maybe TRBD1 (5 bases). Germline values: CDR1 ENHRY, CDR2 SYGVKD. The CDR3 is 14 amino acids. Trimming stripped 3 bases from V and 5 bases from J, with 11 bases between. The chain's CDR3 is CAISDQGGDNEQFF. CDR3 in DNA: TGTGCCATCAGTGATCAGGGTGGGGACAATGAGCAGTTCTTC.

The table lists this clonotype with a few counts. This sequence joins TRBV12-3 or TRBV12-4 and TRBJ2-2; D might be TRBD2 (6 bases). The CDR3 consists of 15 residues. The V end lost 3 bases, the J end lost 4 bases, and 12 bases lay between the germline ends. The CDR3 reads CASSFGGLSTGELFF. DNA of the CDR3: TGTGCCAGCAGTTTCGGGGGTTTGAGCACCGGGGAGCTGTTTTTT.

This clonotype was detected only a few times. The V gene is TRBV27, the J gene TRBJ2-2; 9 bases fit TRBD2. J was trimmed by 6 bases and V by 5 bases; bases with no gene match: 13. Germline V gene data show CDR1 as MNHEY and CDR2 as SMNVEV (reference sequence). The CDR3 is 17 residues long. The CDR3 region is CASSHLPGLAGSGELFF. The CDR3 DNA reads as TGTGCCAGCAGTCACCTACCGGGACTAGCTGGATCCGGGGAGCTGTTTTTT.

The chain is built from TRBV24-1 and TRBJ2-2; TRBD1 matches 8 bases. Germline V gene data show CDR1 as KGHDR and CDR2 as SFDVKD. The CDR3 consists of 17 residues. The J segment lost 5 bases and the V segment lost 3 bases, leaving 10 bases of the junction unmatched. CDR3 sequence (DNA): TGTGCCACCAGTGATGCGGACAGGGAAGGTTATACCGGGGAGCTGTTTTTT. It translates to CATSDADREGYTGELFF.

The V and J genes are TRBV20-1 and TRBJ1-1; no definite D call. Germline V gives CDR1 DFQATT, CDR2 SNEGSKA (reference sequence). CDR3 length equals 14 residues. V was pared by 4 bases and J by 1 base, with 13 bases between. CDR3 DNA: TGCAGTGCTACGCCGATGGTGAAGAACACTGAAGCTTTCTTT. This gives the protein CSATPMVKNTEAFF.